Each of the 30 T cell receptor beta chains below was sequenced from the same sample in a study of OX40 agonist ivuxolimab in advanced cancers. Sequencing used immunoSEQ multiplex PCR; TCRdb keeps in-frame clones, though not all of them. The sample carries 78,000 or so clones, around nine tenths recorded once. The sample was CD4+ or CD8+ T cells sorted from blood, taken in a trial of the OX40 agonist ivuxolimab. The origin of the receptors is an adult with an advanced solid tumor such as melanoma, head and neck, liver or kidney cancer.

The J gene is TRBJ1-5, the V gene TRBV28, with D maybe TRBD1 (6 bases). This CDR3 is built from 16 residues. From germline, CDR1 is MDHEN and CDR2 SYDVKM. The germline V and J ends were trimmed by 7 bases and 1 base, with 17 bases remaining between them. The CDR3 coding sequence is TGTGCCAGCACCGCCGGGGGGGCAGGAAGCAATCAGCCCCAGCATTTT. It specifies CASTAGGAGSNQPQHF.

V usage is TRBV5-6 and J usage is TRBJ1-4; D perhaps matches TRBD1 (6 bases). The CDR3 contains 17 residues. The germline gives CDR1 SGHDT, CDR2 YYEEEE. With 4 bases removed from V and 0 bases from J, the gap between germline ends came to 16 bases. CDR3 DNA: TGTGCCAGCAGCGGATTCAGGGGCTCTTCAACTAATGAAAAACTGTTTTTT. Its translation: CASSGFRGSSTNEKLFF.

The chain recombines TRBV4-1 with TRBJ2-5, with D unclear. Trimming shortened V by 3 bases and J by 5 bases, and 16 bases separated the two germline ends. The germline gives CDR1 MGHRA, CDR2 YSYEKL. CDR3 length equals 15 residues. This chain's CDR3 is CASSQTVPVGETQYF. The CDR3 region has the DNA TGCGCCAGCAGCCAGACGGTCCCGGTTGGGGAGACCCAGTACTTC.

Only one count was recorded for this clone. This chain links TRBV13 with TRBJ2-6; the match to TRBD1 covers 8 bases. This CDR3 has 18 amino acids. V was clipped by 5 bases and J by 0 bases; unmatched bases: 9. Germline assignment: CDR1 PRHDT and CDR2 FYEKMQ (reference sequence). The DNA for the CDR3 is TGTGCCAGCAGCACCACGGGACAGGCTACCTCTGGGGCCAACGTCCTGACTTTC. Its translation: CASSTTGQATSGANVLTF.

This clone was counted a few times. The rearrangement uses TRBV7-9 and TRBJ1-5, with 7 bases lining up with TRBD1. With V trimmed by 5 bases and J by 0 bases, 16 bases remained unmatched. The CDR3 is made up of 19 amino acids. The germline CDR1 and CDR2 sequences are SEHNR and FQNEAQ (reference sequence). The DNA of the CDR3 is TGTGCCAGCAGCACGGAGACAGGGAGTACACTTTATAGCAATCAGCCCCAGCATTTT. It encodes CASSTETGSTLYSNQPQHF.

The chain has TRBV6-5 and TRBJ1-2, with D tentatively TRBD1 (5 bases). In germline, CDR1 is MNHEY, CDR2 SVGAGI. The V and J ends lost 4 bases and 4 bases respectively, with 19 bases between them. This CDR3 has 16 residues. CDR3 loop: CASSSFRDVRGYGYTF. Written as DNA, the CDR3 is TGTGCCAGCAGTTCTTTTCGGGACGTGAGGGGCTATGGCTACACCTTC.

J is TRBJ2-5 and V is TRBV28; D gene unclear. The CDR3 covers 15 residues. V gave up 1 base and J gave up 5 bases, with 14 bases separating them. From germline, CDR1 is MDHEN and CDR2 SYDVKM. The CDR3 region is CASSLLGSSMETQYF. DNA of the CDR3: TGTGCCAGCAGTTTATTAGGAAGTTCGATGGAGACCCAGTACTTC.

This CDR3 reads CASSVSSPGTNEKLFF. In DNA, the CDR3 is TGTGCCAGCAGCGTATCTTCGCCGGGAACTAATGAAAAACTGTTTTTT. The chain recombines TRBV9 with TRBJ1-4; the D is unclear. The CDR3 runs to 16 residues. Germline V gene lookup returns CDR1 SGDLS and CDR2 YYNGEE. Trimming took off 1 base at V and 1 base at J, with 11 bases between the two ends.

The V gene is TRBV4-1, the J gene TRBJ1-3; weak D call: TRBD1 (5 bases). Germline V gives CDR1 MGHRA, CDR2 YSYEKL. The CDR3 covers 16 residues. The V and J ends lost 1 base and 0 bases respectively, with 10 bases between them. The CDR3 DNA follows: TGCGCCAGCAGCCAAGGGCTAGGGGACTCTGGAAACACCATATATTTT. This codes for CASSQGLGDSGNTIYF.

This chain links TRBV28 with TRBJ1-6; 7 nucleotides line up with TRBD1. Germline V lookup: CDR1 MDHEN, CDR2 SYDVKM. Losses at the gene ends were 2 bases for V and 7 bases for J; bases not matched to a gene: 2. The CDR3 is 14 amino acids. CDR3 nucleotides: TGTGCCAGCAGTTTAGACAGGGTGAATTCACCCCTCCACTTT. This codes for CASSLDRVNSPLHF.

In its sample, this clone was seen once. V is TRBV30 and J is TRBJ1-2; no clear D. V was cut by 7 bases and J by 1 base, with 10 bases left in between. This CDR3 has 12 amino acids. CDR1 GTSNPN and CDR2 SVGIG come from the germline V gene (reference sequence). For the CDR3, the DNA is TGTGCCTTCCGGGCAATTAACTATGGCTACACCTTC. It specifies CAFRAINYGYTF. Looking up the rest from reference TRBV30 and TRBJ1-2 gives the full variable domain: SQTIHQWPATLVQPVGSPLSLECTVEGTSNPNLYWYRQAAGRGLQLLFYSVGIGQISSEVPQNLSASRPQDRQFILSSKKLLLSDSGFYLCAFRAINYGYTFGSGTRLTVV.

J is TRBJ1-1 and V is TRBV28; D is unclear. The CDR3 is 16 amino acids. V gave up 2 bases and J gave up 0 bases, with 13 bases separating them. The germline CDR1 and CDR2 sequences are MDHEN and SYDVKM. CDR3 DNA sequence: TGTGCCAGCAGTTTAAAGTATGGGATTATGAACACTGAAGCTTTCTTT. Residues: CASSLKYGIMNTEAFF.

The chain is built from TRBV7-9 and TRBJ2-3; D unresolved. This CDR3 contains 15 residues. V was trimmed by 7 bases and J by 2 bases, leaving 16 bases between them. Looked up from germline, CDR1 is SEHNR and CDR2 is FQNEAQ (reference sequence). The CDR3 spells CASIIATPFTDTQYF. Here the CDR3 DNA reads TGTGCCAGCATCATCGCGACCCCTTTCACAGATACGCAGTATTTT. Full variable domain (remainder filled in from reference TRBV7-9 and TRBJ2-3): DTGVSQNPRHKITKRGQNVTFRCDPISEHNRLYWYRQTLGQGPEFLTYFQNEAQLEKSRLLSDRFSAERPKGSFSTLEIQRTEQGDSAMYLCASIIATPFTDTQYFGPGTRLTVL.

This chain joins TRBV2 and TRBJ2-5; 8 bases fit TRBD1. V lost 7 bases and J lost 4; bases outside the gene matches: 11. This CDR3 is 15 amino acids long. Looked up from germline, CDR1 is SNHLY and CDR2 is FYNNEI. CDR3 coding DNA: TGTGCCAGCATCCTTCGGACAGGGACGGGAGAGACCCAGTACTTC. It translates to CASILRTGTGETQYF. Full variable domain (rest looked up from reference TRBV2 and TRBJ2-5): EPEVTQTPSHQVTQMGQEVILRCVPISNHLYFYWYRQILGQKVEFLVSFYNNEISEKSEIFDDQFSVERPDGSNFTLKIRSTKLEDSAMYFCASILRTGTGETQYFGPGTRLLVL.

The chain is built from TRBV19 and TRBJ2-1; TRBD2 aligns across 9 bases. This CDR3 has 14 amino acids. Trimming removed 7 bases from V and 7 bases from J; junction bases left unmatched: 8. The germline CDR1 and CDR2 sequences are LNHDA and SQIVND (reference sequence). CDR3 protein: CASTAGGRGNEQFF. The CDR3 DNA sequence: TGTGCCAGTACGGCGGGAGGGCGGGGAAATGAGCAGTTCTTC.

The chain employs TRBV30 and TRBJ2-6; 11 bases match TRBD2. Losses at the gene ends were 7 bases for V and 0 bases for J; bases not matched to a gene: 5. The germline V gene has CDR1 GTSNPN and CDR2 SVGIG (reference sequence). The CDR3 has 16 amino acids. Here the CDR3 reads CASGLAGLSGANVLTF. CDR3 nucleotides: TGTGCCTCAGGACTAGCGGGCCTCTCTGGGGCCAACGTCCTGACTTTC.

CDR3 amino acids: CASSRDGYEQYF. The CDR3 DNA reads as TGTGCCAGCAGTCGGGACGGGTACGAGCAGTACTTC. V is TRBV25-1 and J is TRBJ2-7; D tentatively reads TRBD1 or TRBD2 (5 bases each). The CDR3 has 12 amino acids. Germline V gives CDR1 MGHDK, CDR2 SYGVNS. Trimming left V 5 bases short and J 4 bases short, with 9 bases between.

V gene TRBV7-9 combines with J gene TRBJ1-2; D is perhaps TRBD1 (5 bases). Germline V gives CDR1 SEHNR, CDR2 FQNEAQ (reference sequence). The CDR3 extends over 13 amino acids. V lost 7 bases, J lost 6 bases, and 15 bases lay in between. The CDR3 here is CASTPTGRDGYTF. CDR3 in DNA: TGTGCCAGCACCCCCACCGGCAGGGATGGCTACACCTTC.

The chain recombines TRBV5-4 with TRBJ1-1, with a possible D match to TRBD1 (6 bases). The CDR3 consists of 14 residues. The germline CDR1 and CDR2 sequences are SGHNT and YYREEE (reference sequence). V was shortened by 4 bases and J by 4 bases, with 14 bases between the two germline ends. This CDR3 is CASSGTGKGTEAFF. In nucleotides, the CDR3 is TGTGCCAGCAGCGGCACAGGGAAGGGCACTGAAGCTTTCTTT.

The V call is TRBV2, the J call TRBJ1-2; 7 nucleotides line up with TRBD1. J was trimmed by 1 base and V by 9 bases; bases with no gene match: 14. Germline lookup yields CDR1 SNHLY and CDR2 FYNNEI. The CDR3 sequence is 16 residues long. The CDR3 protein is CASTRPGTALNYGYTF. The CDR3 DNA is TGTGCCAGTACCCGACCAGGGACAGCCCTTAACTATGGCTACACCTTC.

As DNA, the CDR3 is TGTGCCAGCAGCTTAGTCGAAGGACGGCAGCCCCAGCATTTT. Its translation: CASSLVEGRQPQHF. The chain uses TRBV7-2 and TRBJ1-5; D remains unclear. CDR3 length: 14 residues. V gave up 1 base and J gave up 7 bases, with 11 bases separating them. The germline CDR1 and CDR2 sequences are SGHTA and FQGNSA.

The chain links TRBV19 to TRBJ2-6; no firm D call. The CDR3 has 16 residues. Germline CDR1 reads LNHDA; CDR2 reads SQIVND (reference sequence). Deletions cut 5 bases from V and 0 bases from J, with 11 bases between. Here the CDR3 reads CASSSRTVSGANVLTF. CDR3 DNA sequence: TGTGCCAGTAGTTCGCGGACCGTCTCTGGGGCCAACGTCCTGACTTTC. Combining the CDR3 with reference TRBV19 and TRBJ2-6 gives the whole variable domain DGGITQSPKYLFRKEGQNVTLSCEQNLNHDAMYWYRQDPGQGLRLIYYSQIVNDFQKGDIAEGYSVSREKKESFPLTVTSAQKNPTAFYLCASSSRTVSGANVLTFGAGSRLTVL.

The chain combines TRBV25-1 with TRBJ2-2; D unresolved. V was cut by 3 bases and J by 7 bases, with 12 bases left in between. The CDR3 is made up of 14 amino acids. Germline V CDR1 and CDR2: MGHDK, SYGVNS. As DNA, the CDR3 is TGTGCCAGCAGTGATGATTACAGAAGCGGGGAGCTGTTTTTT. It yields the protein CASSDDYRSGELFF. The full variable domain, with the rest looked up from reference TRBV25-1 and TRBJ2-2, is EADIYQTPRYLVIGTGKKITLECSQTMGHDKMYWYQQDPGMELHLIHYSYGVNSTEKGDLSSESTVSRIRTEHFPLTLESARPSHTSQYLCASSDDYRSGELFFGEGSRLTVL.

The CDR3 loop reads CSVWERHNEQFF. CDR3 nucleotide sequence: TGCAGCGTTTGGGAGCGTCACAATGAGCAGTTCTTC. The genes are TRBV29-1 and TRBJ2-1; TRBD2 might be the D (5 bases). Trimming stripped 5 bases from V and 5 bases from J, with 10 bases between. Germline V gene data show CDR1 as SQVTM and CDR2 as ANQGSEA. The CDR3 has 12 residues.

The chain employs TRBV29-1 and TRBJ1-1, with D perhaps matching TRBD1 (6 bases). Looked up from germline, CDR1 is SQVTM and CDR2 is ANQGSEA. This CDR3 region has 12 residues. For the CDR3, the DNA is TGCAATGTAGATGGACAGAGAACGGGGGCTTTCTTT. Residues: CNVDGQRTGAFF.

This clone has just one count. This CDR3 reads CASSKLLGQKNTEAFF. The CDR3 coding sequence is TGTGCCAGCAGCAAGTTATTAGGACAGAAGAACACTGAAGCTTTCTTT. The rearrangement joins TRBV5-6 to TRBJ1-1; possible D gene TRBD1, 6 bases. V lost 4 bases to trimming and J lost 1 base, with 17 bases between them. The CDR3 totals 16 residues. Germline loops: CDR1 SGHDT, CDR2 YYEEEE. Full variable domain (remainder filled in from reference TRBV5-6 and TRBJ1-1): DAGVTQSPTHLIKTRGQQVTLRCSPKSGHDTVSWYQQALGQGPQFIFQYYEEEERQRGNFPDRFSGHQFPNYSSELNVNALLLGDSALYLCASSKLLGQKNTEAFFGQGTRLTVV.

This CDR3 is CASSVGGVQETQYF. In DNA, the CDR3 is TGTGCCAGCAGCGTAGGCGGGGTTCAAGAGACCCAGTACTTC. This rearrangement joins TRBV9 to TRBJ2-5; possibly TRBD2 for D (6 bases). Germline CDR1 reads SGDLS; CDR2 reads YYNGEE. The V end lost 0 bases, the J end lost 2 bases, and 8 bases lay between the germline ends. The CDR3 sequence is 14 residues long.

J is TRBJ1-3 and V is TRBV19; D is uncertain. The CDR3 has 12 residues. V dropped 8 bases and J dropped 1 base, with 6 bases sitting between them. From germline, CDR1 is LNHDA and CDR2 SQIVND (reference sequence). CDR3 in DNA: TGTGCCAGTTGGGGATCTGGAAACACCATATATTTT. Amino acid sequence: CASWGSGNTIYF. Variable domain in full (rest from reference TRBV19 and TRBJ1-3): DGGITQSPKYLFRKEGQNVTLSCEQNLNHDAMYWYRQDPGQGLRLIYYSQIVNDFQKGDIAEGYSVSREKKESFPLTVTSAQKNPTAFYLCASWGSGNTIYFGEGSWLTVV.

This chain joins TRBV6-5 and TRBJ2-5; 9 nucleotides match TRBD2. Germline V gene data show CDR1 as MNHEY and CDR2 as SVGAGI. CDR3 length: 13 residues. V was clipped by 2 bases and J by 9 bases; unmatched bases: 4. Written as DNA, the CDR3 is TGTGCCAGCAGTTACAGGACTAGCGACCCCCAGTACTTC. Protein: CASSYRTSDPQYF.

This chain connects TRBV6-5 to TRBJ2-7, with D possibly matching TRBD1 (6 bases). The CDR3 is made up of 14 amino acids. Trimming took 2 bases from V and 2 from J, leaving 10 bases between them. Germline-derived CDR1 and CDR2 are MNHEY and SVGAGI. The CDR3 DNA follows: TGTGCCAGCAGTTACGGGGGCAGGACCTACGAGCAGTACTTC. Translating gives CASSYGGRTYEQYF.